Below, 20 T cell receptor beta chains from the same sample are listed, as sequenced in a study of T cell responses to AZD1222 COVID-19 vaccine. Sequenced by immunoSEQ multiplex PCR; TCRdb stores in-frame clones only, minus some. This table holds over 110,000 clones, about 93% found once. The sequencing here drew on peripheral blood, taken on day 0 of AZD1222 vaccination. The receptors stem from an adult in good health.

The V and J genes are TRBV9 and TRBJ1-1; D may be TRBD1 (6 bases). Per the germline V gene, CDR1 is SGDLS and CDR2 is YYNGEE. V gave up 5 bases and J gave up 4 bases, with 12 bases separating them. The CDR3 is made up of 13 amino acids. The CDR3 sequence: CASSNFRGTEAFF. The CDR3 DNA reads TGTGCCAGCAGTAACTTCAGGGGCACTGAAGCTTTCTTT.

This chain joins TRBV7-2 and TRBJ2-7, with TRBD1 identical over 8 bases. The V segment lost 4 bases and the J segment 11 bases; nucleotides outside the gene matches: 10. This CDR3 spans 13 amino acids. The germline V gene encodes CDR1 SGHTA and CDR2 FQGNSA. The CDR3 region is CASSSLPTGQEYF. CDR3 nucleotides: TGTGCCAGCAGCTCACTACCCACGGGACAGGAGTACTTC. Complete variable domain (other parts from reference TRBV7-2 and TRBJ2-7): GAGVSQSPSNKVTEKGKDVELRCDPISGHTALYWYRQSLGQGLEFLIYFQGNSAPDKSGLPSDRFSAERTGGSVSTLTIQRTQQEDSAVYLCASSSLPTGQEYFGPGTRLTVT.

This chain connects TRBV29-1 to TRBJ1-1; no clear D gene. The CDR3 consists of 14 residues. V was clipped by 3 bases and J by 0 bases, with 11 bases between them. Germline V CDR1 and CDR2: SQVTM, ANQGSEA. CDR3 sequence reads: CSVEAGGMNTEAFF. In DNA, the CDR3 is TGCAGCGTTGAGGCCGGAGGGATGAACACTGAAGCTTTCTTT.

The genes are TRBV2 and TRBJ1-3, with D perhaps matching TRBD1 (6 bases). The CDR3 consists of 16 residues. Germline CDR1 reads SNHLY; CDR2 reads FYNNEI. V lost 4 bases and J lost 0, with 13 bases in between. As DNA, the CDR3 is TGTGCCAGCAGTGTTAGACAGGTCAGCTCTGGAAACACCATATATTTT. Protein product: CASSVRQVSSGNTIYF.

The chain is built from TRBV9 and TRBJ1-1; D call uncertain. This CDR3 is built from 14 residues. Germline lookup yields CDR1 SGDLS and CDR2 YYNGEE. V was clipped by 4 bases and J by 0 bases, with 10 bases between them. The DNA for the CDR3 is TGTGCCAGCAGCCCCAGAGACTTGAACACTGAAGCTTTCTTT. This gives the protein CASSPRDLNTEAFF. Complete variable domain (other parts from reference TRBV9 and TRBJ1-1): DSGVTQTPKHLITATGQRVTLRCSPRSGDLSVYWYQQSLDQGLQFLIQYYNGEERAKGNILERFSAQQFPDLHSELNLSSLELGDSALYFCASSPRDLNTEAFFGQGTRLTVV.

Written as DNA, the CDR3 is TGTGCCAGCAGCCCTAGCGGGGGGATGAACACTGAAGCTTTCTTT. Its protein product is CASSPSGGMNTEAFF. V usage is TRBV7-9 and J usage is TRBJ1-1; TRBD1 is a possible D gene (5 bases). CDR3 length: 15 amino acids. Trimming took off 5 bases at V and 0 bases at J, with 13 bases between the two ends. Germline V lookup: CDR1 SEHNR, CDR2 FQNEAQ (reference sequence). Combining the CDR3 with reference TRBV7-9 and TRBJ1-1 gives the whole variable domain DTGVSQNPRHKITKRGQNVTFRCDPISEHNRLYWYRQTLGQGPEFLTYFQNEAQLEKSRLLSDRFSAERPKGSFSTLEIQRTEQGDSAMYLCASSPSGGMNTEAFFGQGTRLTVV.

This chain joins TRBV6-5 and TRBJ2-7, with D perhaps TRBD2 (6 bases). Trimming shortened V by 6 bases and J by 2 bases, and 14 bases separated the two germline ends. There are 14 residues in the CDR3. Per germline, CDR1 MNHEY and CDR2 SVGAGI. The CDR3 DNA follows: TGTGCCAGCAGCACGGGAGCGGGTACCTACGAGCAGTACTTC. The encoded protein is CASSTGAGTYEQYF.

The CDR3 nucleotides are TGTGCCAGCAGCATCCCCCCGGGAGCCGTAACGGATGCAACTAATGAAAAACTGTTTTTT. This translates into CASSIPPGAVTDATNEKLFF. The chain links TRBV21-1 to TRBJ1-4. TRBV21-1 is a known pseudogene. The CDR3 loop spans 20 amino acids.

The J gene is TRBJ1-2, the V gene TRBV7-2; D ambiguous. From germline, CDR1 is SGHTA and CDR2 FQGNSA. CDR3 length: 12 residues. Trimming took 5 bases from V and 4 from J, leaving 8 bases between them. CDR3 loop: CASSKDSYGYTF. CDR3 nucleotides: TGTGCCAGCAGCAAAGACTCCTATGGCTACACCTTC.

V usage is TRBV27 and J usage is TRBJ1-3, with 7 bases that match TRBD1. Germline V gene sequence: CDR1 MNHEY, CDR2 SMNVEV (reference sequence). CDR3 length equals 15 residues. Unmatched junction bases numbered 2, after V lost 3 bases and J lost 0 bases. The CDR3 sequence is CASSLTGFSGNTIYF. In DNA form, the CDR3 reads TGTGCCAGCAGTTTGACAGGGTTCTCTGGAAACACCATATATTTT.

This chain connects TRBV5-6 to TRBJ1-1, with D maybe TRBD1 (5 bases). Germline-derived CDR1 and CDR2 are SGHDT and YYEEEE. The CDR3 is 16 amino acids. V lost 4 bases, J lost 4 bases, and 20 bases lay in between. This CDR3 is CASSHTRGGVSTEAFF. CDR3 coding DNA: TGTGCCAGCAGCCATACCCGGGGAGGGGTTAGCACTGAAGCTTTCTTT.

This clone was counted once. The chain recombines TRBV30 with TRBJ1-5; D remains ambiguous. The CDR3 has 19 residues. Germline V lookup: CDR1 GTSNPN, CDR2 SVGIG (reference sequence). V was pared by 2 bases and J by 0 bases, with 23 bases between. This CDR3 reads CAWSPSRHLASHSNQPQHF. The CDR3 bases are TGTGCCTGGAGTCCCTCCCGGCACCTAGCCTCGCATAGCAATCAGCCCCAGCATTTT.

The CDR3 coding sequence is TGTGCCAGCAGTGAATTTACAGATAACTATGGCTACACCTTC. This translates into CASSEFTDNYGYTF. The V and J genes are TRBV6-1 and TRBJ1-2; D unclear. V lost 2 bases to trimming and J lost 1 base, with 8 bases between them. CDR3 size: 14 residues. The V gene's germline CDR1 is MNHNS and CDR2 SASEGT.

On this clone: At one end the junction does not follow the germline gene, possibly because of a read error. The V gene is TRBV9, the J gene TRBJ1-6; D remains ambiguous. Germline V lookup: CDR1 SGDLS, CDR2 YYNGEE. This CDR3 contains 14 residues. The CDR3 protein is CASSVNTYNSPLHF. As DNA, the CDR3 is TGTGCCAGCAGCGTAAACACCTACAATTCACCCCTCCACTTT.

V gene TRBV18 combines with J gene TRBJ2-3, with D uncertain. V gave up 8 bases and J gave up 1 base, with 7 bases separating them. The germline CDR1 and CDR2 sequences are KGHSH and LQKENI. The length of the CDR3 is 12 residues. The CDR3, as DNA: TGTGCCAGCCTCCCGGGCACAGATACGCAGTATTTT. Its translation is CASLPGTDTQYF.

V is TRBV29-1 and J is TRBJ1-1; D gene uncertain. Trimming left V 7 bases short and J 1 base short, with 10 bases between. There are 12 residues in the CDR3. CDR1 is SQVTM and CDR2 is ANQGSEA in the germline V gene. CDR3 DNA sequence: TGCAGCGACGGACGGGAGAACACTGAAGCTTTCTTT. Translation gives CSDGRENTEAFF.

The chain carries TRBV7-3 and TRBJ1-1; D is uncertain. This CDR3 spans 13 amino acids. With 1 base removed from V and 5 bases from J, the gap between germline ends came to 8 bases. Germline V CDR1 and CDR2: SGHTA, FQGTGA. Here the CDR3 DNA reads TGTGCCAGCAGCTTAAATAGTGGGACTGAAGCTTTCTTT. Translated: CASSLNSGTEAFF. The whole variable domain, filled in from reference TRBV7-3 and TRBJ1-1, reads GAGVSQTPSNKVTEKGKYVELRCDPISGHTALYWYRQSLGQGPEFLIYFQGTGAADDSGLPNDRFFAVRPEGSVSTLKIQRTERGDSAVYLCASSLNSGTEAFFGQGTRLTVV.

J is TRBJ1-6 and V is TRBV7-9, with 11 positions matching TRBD1. The V gene end was trimmed by 8 bases and the J gene end by 7 bases; junction bases not matched to a gene: 1. The CDR3 extends over 13 amino acids. Germline CDR1 SEHNR, CDR2 FQNEAQ (reference sequence). The CDR3 here is CASGTGGNSPLHF. CDR3 coding DNA: TGTGCCAGCGGGACAGGGGGAAATTCACCCCTCCACTTT.

Only a few counts were recorded for this clone. V is TRBV2 and J is TRBJ1-6; D is ambiguous. CDR3 size: 13 residues. V was pared by 7 bases and J by 6 bases, with 10 bases between. Germline V gene lookup returns CDR1 SNHLY and CDR2 FYNNEI. Here the CDR3 DNA reads TGTGCCAGCAAGCGGGAAGCTAATTCACCCCTCCACTTT. Translated, it gives CASKREANSPLHF.

The CDR3 coding sequence is TGTGCCAGTAGGATCGGACTAAGCTCCTACAATGAGCAGTTCTTC. Translated: CASRIGLSSYNEQFF. This rearrangement joins TRBV19 to TRBJ2-1, with D tentatively TRBD2 (6 bases). The CDR3 runs to 15 residues. Germline CDR1 and CDR2: LNHDA and SQIVND (reference sequence). Trimming stripped 6 bases from V and 0 bases from J, with 12 bases between.